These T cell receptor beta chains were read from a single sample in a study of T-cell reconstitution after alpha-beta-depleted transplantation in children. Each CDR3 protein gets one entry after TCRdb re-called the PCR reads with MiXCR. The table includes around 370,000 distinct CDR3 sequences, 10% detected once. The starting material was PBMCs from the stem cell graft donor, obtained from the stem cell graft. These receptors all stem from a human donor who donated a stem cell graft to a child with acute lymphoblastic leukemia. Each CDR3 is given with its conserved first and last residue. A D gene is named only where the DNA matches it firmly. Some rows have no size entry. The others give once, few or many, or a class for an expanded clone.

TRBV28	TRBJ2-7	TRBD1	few	CASSLSGQAPYEQYF	TGTGCCAGCAGTTTATCGGGACAGGCTCCCTACGAGCAGTACTTC
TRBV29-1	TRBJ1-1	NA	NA	CSPTVNTEAFF	TGCAGCCCGACGGTGAACACTGAAGCTTTCTTT
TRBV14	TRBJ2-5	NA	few	CASSRLVVAETQYF	TGTGCCAGCAGCCGACTAGTGGTGGCGGAGACCCAGTACTTC
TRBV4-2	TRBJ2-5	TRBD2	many	CASSQGAGVETQYF	TGTGCCAGCAGCCAAGGGGCGGGGGTAGAGACCCAGTACTTC
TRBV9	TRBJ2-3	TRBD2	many	CASSAGLATQYF	TGTGCCAGCTCGGCCGGACTAGCGACGCAGTATTTT
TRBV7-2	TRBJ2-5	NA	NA	CASTLGAGQETQYF	TGTGCCAGTACACTGGGGGCAGGGCAGGAGACCCAGTACTTC
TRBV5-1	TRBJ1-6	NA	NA	CASSLGRNNNSPLHF	TGCGCCAGCAGCTTGGGCCGGAATAATAATTCACCCCTCCACTTT
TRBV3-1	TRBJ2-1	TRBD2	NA	CASSQGRELGNEQFF	TGTGCCAGCAGCCAGGGGCGGGAGCTCGGCAATGAGCAGTTCTTC
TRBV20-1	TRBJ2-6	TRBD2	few	CSAGEGSGANVLTF	TGCAGTGCTGGGGAGGGCTCTGGGGCCAACGTCCTGACTTTC
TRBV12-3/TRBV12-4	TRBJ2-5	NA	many	CASSFWGLGETQYF	TGTGCCAGCAGTTTTTGGGGGCTCGGAGAGACCCAGTACTTC
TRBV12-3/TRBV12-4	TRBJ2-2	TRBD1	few	CASRETGTGNTGELFF	TGTGCCAGCAGGGAAACCGGGACAGGGAACACCGGGGAGCTGTTTTTT
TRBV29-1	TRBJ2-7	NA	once	CSGGLSAGGEQYF	TGCAGCGGGGGGCTGTCGGCGGGCGGCGAGCAGTACTTC
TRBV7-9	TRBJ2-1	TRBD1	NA	CASLRDREQFF	TGTGCCAGCCTACGGGACAGGGAGCAGTTCTTC
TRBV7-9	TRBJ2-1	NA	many	CASSGAAASSYNEQFF	TGTGCCAGCAGCGGGGCAGCGGCGAGCTCCTACAATGAGCAGTTCTTC
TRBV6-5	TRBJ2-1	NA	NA	CASSYSGQVSYNEQFF	TGTGCCAGCAGTTACTCTGGGCAAGTCTCCTACAATGAGCAGTTCTTC
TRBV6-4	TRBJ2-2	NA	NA	CASSDSEGGELFF	TGTGCCAGCAGTGACTCGGAGGGCGGGGAGCTGTTTTTT
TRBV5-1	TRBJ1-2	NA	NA	CASSQGNYGYTF	TGCGCCAGCAGCCAGGGTAACTATGGCTACACCTTC
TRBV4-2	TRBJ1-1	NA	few	CASSPAGSRTEAFF	TGTGCCAGCAGCCCCGCAGGGTCGAGGACTGAAGCTTTCTTT
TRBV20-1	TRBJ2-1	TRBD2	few	CSAEAGTSEIRYNEQFF	TGCAGTGCAGAAGCAGGGACTAGCGAGATTCGGTACAATGAGCAGTTCTTC
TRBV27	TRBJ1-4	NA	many	CASKEIGPAEKLFF	TGTGCCAGCAAGGAGATAGGGCCCGCTGAAAAACTGTTTTTT
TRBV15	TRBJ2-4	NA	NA	CATSRGVQEVPQYF	TGTGCCACCAGCAGGGGGGTGCAGGAGGTCCCTCAGTACTTC
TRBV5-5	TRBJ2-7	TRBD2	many	CASSFGGGTYEQYF	TGTGCCAGCAGCTTTGGGGGAGGGACCTACGAGCAGTACTTC
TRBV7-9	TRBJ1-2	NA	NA	CASSFSQDGYTF	TGTGCCAGCAGCTTCTCTCAGGACGGCTACACCTTC
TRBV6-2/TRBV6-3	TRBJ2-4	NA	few	CASSYGGRINIQYF	TGTGCCAGCAGTTACGGGGGACGGATCAACATTCAGTACTTC
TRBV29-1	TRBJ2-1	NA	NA	CSARGVDAYNEQFF	TGCAGCGCCCGAGGGGTGGATGCCTACAATGAGCAGTTCTTC
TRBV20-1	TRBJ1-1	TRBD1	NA	CSATWEGAFNTEAFF	TGCAGTGCCACTTGGGAGGGGGCTTTTAACACTGAAGCTTTCTTT
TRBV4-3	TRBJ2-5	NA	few	CASSQERQGMEETQYF	TGCGCCAGCAGCCAAGAGCGGCAAGGGATGGAGGAGACCCAGTACTTC
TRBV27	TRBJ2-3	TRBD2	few	CASSIAGVRRGTDTQYF	TGTGCCAGCAGCATAGCGGGAGTGAGAAGGGGCACAGATACGCAGTATTTT
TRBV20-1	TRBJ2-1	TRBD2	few	CSARFSGPYNNEQFF	TGCAGTGCTAGGTTTAGCGGGCCTTACAACAATGAGCAGTTCTTC
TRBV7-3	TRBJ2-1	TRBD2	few	CASSPPGTRTNEQFF	TGTGCCAGCAGCCCACCCGGGACTAGGACGAATGAGCAGTTCTTC
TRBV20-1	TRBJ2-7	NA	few	CSARYVSSNYEQYF	TGCAGTGCTAGATACGTCTCCTCAAACTACGAGCAGTACTTC
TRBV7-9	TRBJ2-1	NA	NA	CASSPGPTEQFF	TGTGCCAGCAGCCCAGGGCCCACTGAGCAGTTCTTC
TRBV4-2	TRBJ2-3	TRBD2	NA	CASSQVTSGTDTQYF	TGTGCCAGCAGCCAAGTAACTAGCGGCACAGATACGCAGTATTTT
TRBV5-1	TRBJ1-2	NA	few	CASSLEGAGPNYGYTF	TGCGCCAGCAGCTTGGAAGGGGCAGGTCCGAACTATGGCTACACCTTC
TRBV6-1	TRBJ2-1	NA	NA	CASRRPGEYYNEQFF	TGTGCCAGCAGACGACCAGGGGAGTACTACAATGAGCAGTTCTTC
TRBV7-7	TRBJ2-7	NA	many	CASSLGRGGDEQYF	TGTGCTAGCAGCTTAGGCAGGGGCGGCGACGAGCAGTACTTC
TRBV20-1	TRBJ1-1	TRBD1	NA	CSARDRTGTTEAFF	TGCAGTGCTAGAGATCGGACAGGGACCACTGAAGCTTTCTTT
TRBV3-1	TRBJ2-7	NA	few	CASSQMSYEQYF	TGTGCCAGCAGCCAAATGAGCTACGAGCAGTACTTC
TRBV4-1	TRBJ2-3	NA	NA	CASSLQSAGRTDTQYF	TGCGCCAGCAGCCTCCAATCGGCGGGACGCACAGATACGCAGTATTTT
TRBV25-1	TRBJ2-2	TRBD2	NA	CASSEYGAGAHTGELFF	TGTGCCAGCAGTGAATATGGGGCGGGAGCTCACACCGGGGAGCTGTTTTTT
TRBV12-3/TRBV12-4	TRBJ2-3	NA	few	CATGSGGDTQYF	TGTGCCACGGGTAGTGGAGGGGATACGCAGTATTTT
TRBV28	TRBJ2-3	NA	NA	CASRNIARATDTQYF	TGTGCCAGCAGGAATATCGCGAGGGCCACAGATACGCAGTATTTT
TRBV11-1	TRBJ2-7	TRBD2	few	CASSLGARAPGLAAYEQYF	TGTGCCAGCAGCTTAGGGGCCAGGGCACCGGGACTAGCGGCCTACGAGCAGTACTTC
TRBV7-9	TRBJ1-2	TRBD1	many	CASSLKGQGHYGYTF	TGTGCCAGCAGCTTAAAGGGACAGGGCCACTATGGCTACACCTTC
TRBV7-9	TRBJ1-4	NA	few	CASSLVGRGSEKLFF	TGTGCCAGCAGCTTAGTCGGCAGGGGAAGTGAAAAACTGTTTTTT
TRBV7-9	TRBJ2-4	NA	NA	CAGSIRGTSKRENIQYF	TGTGCCGGCAGCATTCGGGGGACATCCAAACGAGAAAACATTCAGTACTTC
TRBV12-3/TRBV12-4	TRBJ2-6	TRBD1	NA	CASSRYRGPISGANVLTF	TGTGCCAGCAGTCGTTACAGGGGCCCCATCTCTGGGGCCAACGTCCTGACTTTC
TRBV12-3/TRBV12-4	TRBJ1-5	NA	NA	CASSKVGGNQPQHF	TGTGCCAGCAGTAAAGTCGGCGGGAATCAGCCCCAGCATTTT
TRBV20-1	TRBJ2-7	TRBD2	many	CSARDSGRARDEQYF	TGCAGTGCTAGAGATAGCGGGAGGGCCCGGGACGAGCAGTACTTC
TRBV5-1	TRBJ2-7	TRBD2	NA	CASSLGAGANYEQYF	TGCGCCAGCAGCTTGGGGGCGGGAGCTAACTACGAGCAGTACTTC
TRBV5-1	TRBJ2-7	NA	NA	CASSWGHGLVEQYF	TGCGCCAGCAGCTGGGGACACGGATTGGTCGAGCAGTACTTC
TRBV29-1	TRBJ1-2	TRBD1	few	CSVEDQGGQGAGYTF	TGCAGCGTTGAAGATCAAGGCGGACAGGGGGCGGGCTACACCTTC
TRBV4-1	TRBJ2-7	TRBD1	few	CASSQVGQGYEQYF	TGCGCCAGCAGCCAAGTAGGACAGGGCTACGAGCAGTACTTC
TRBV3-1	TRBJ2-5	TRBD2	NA	CASSQGPGLAQETQYF	TGTGCCAGCAGCCAAGGTCCGGGACTAGCTCAAGAGACCCAGTACTTC
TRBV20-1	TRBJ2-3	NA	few	CSVSMGPSTDTQYF	TGCAGTGTCTCAATGGGCCCGTCCACAGATACGCAGTATTTT
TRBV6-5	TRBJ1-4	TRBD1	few	CASSSGTGATNEKLFF	TGTGCCAGCAGTTCAGGGACAGGGGCAACTAATGAAAAACTGTTTTTT
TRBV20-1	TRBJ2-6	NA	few	CSASPRVGLAGANVLTF	TGCAGTGCTAGCCCCAGGGTGGGTTTGGCTGGGGCCAACGTCCTGACTTTC